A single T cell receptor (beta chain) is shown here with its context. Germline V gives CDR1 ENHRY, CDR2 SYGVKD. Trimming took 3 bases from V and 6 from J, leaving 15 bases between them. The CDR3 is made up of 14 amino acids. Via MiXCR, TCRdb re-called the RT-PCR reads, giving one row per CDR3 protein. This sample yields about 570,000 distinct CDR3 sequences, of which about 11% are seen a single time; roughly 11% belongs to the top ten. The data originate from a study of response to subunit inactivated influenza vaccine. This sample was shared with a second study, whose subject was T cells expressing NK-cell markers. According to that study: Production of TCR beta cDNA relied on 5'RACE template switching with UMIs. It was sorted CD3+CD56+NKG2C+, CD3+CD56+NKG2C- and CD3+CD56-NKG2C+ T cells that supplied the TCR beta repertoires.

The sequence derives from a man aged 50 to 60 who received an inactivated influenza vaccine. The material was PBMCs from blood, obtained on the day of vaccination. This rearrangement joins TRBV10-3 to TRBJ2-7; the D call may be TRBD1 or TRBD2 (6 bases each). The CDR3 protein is CAISDRGRSFEQYF. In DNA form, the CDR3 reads TGTGCCATCAGTGACCGGGGGCGTTCTTTCGAGCAGTACTTC.